The subject of this entry is one T cell receptor (beta chain). Germline CDR1 and CDR2: ENHRY and SYGVKD. The V and J ends lost 4 bases and 1 base respectively, with 10 bases between them. The CDR3 length is 14 residues. This record belongs to a study of CD8+CD57+ T cells in acquired aplastic anemia. TCR beta VDJ and CDR3 profiles were obtained from a genomic DNA template. TCRdb passed the reads through MiXCR, listing each CDR3 protein once. The table lists some 190,000 distinct CDR3 sequences, 46% of them singletons. The receptor comes from a human donor in good health. The genes are TRBV10-3 and TRBJ2-5, with D possibly being TRBD1 (6 bases). The sequenced material came from sorted CD4+, CD8+, or CD8+CD57+ T cells (not recorded which) from PBMCs. In DNA, the CDR3 is TGTGCCATCAGTGGGACAGACCGCCAAGAGACCCAGTACTTC. Protein sequence: CAISGTDRQETQYF.